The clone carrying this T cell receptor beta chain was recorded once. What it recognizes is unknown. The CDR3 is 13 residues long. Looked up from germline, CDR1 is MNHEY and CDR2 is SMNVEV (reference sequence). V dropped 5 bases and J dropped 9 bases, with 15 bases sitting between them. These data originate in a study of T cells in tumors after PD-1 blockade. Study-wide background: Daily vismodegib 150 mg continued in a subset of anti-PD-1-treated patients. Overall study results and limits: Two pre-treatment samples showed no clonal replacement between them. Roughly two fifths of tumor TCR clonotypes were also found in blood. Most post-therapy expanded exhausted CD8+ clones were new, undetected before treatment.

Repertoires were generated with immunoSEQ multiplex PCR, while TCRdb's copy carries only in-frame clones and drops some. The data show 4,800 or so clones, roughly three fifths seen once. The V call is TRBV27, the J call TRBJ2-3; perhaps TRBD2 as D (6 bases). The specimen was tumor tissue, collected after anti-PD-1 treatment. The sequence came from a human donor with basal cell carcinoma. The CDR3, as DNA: TGTGCCAGCAGTCTTTTTAGCGGATACACGCAGTATTTT. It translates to CASSLFSGYTQYF.